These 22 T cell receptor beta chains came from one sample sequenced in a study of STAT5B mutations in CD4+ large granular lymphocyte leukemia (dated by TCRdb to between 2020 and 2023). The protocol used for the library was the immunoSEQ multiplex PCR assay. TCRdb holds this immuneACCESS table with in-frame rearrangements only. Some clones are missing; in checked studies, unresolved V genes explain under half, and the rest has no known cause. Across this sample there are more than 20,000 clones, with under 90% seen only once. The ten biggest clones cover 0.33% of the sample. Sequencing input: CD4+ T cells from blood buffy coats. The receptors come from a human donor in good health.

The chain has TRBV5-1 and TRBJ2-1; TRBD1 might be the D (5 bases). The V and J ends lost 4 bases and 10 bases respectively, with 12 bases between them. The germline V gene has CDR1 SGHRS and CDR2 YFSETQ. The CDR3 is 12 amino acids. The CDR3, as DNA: TGCGCCAGCAGCCTTTGGGGCTACGAGCAGTTCTTC. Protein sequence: CASSLWGYEQFF. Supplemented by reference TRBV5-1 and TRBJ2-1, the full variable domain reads KAGVTQTPRYLIKTRGQQVTLSCSPISGHRSVSWYQQTPGQGLQFLFEYFSETQRNKGNFPGRFSGRQFSNSRSEMNVSTLELGDSALYLCASSLWGYEQFFGPGTRLTVL.

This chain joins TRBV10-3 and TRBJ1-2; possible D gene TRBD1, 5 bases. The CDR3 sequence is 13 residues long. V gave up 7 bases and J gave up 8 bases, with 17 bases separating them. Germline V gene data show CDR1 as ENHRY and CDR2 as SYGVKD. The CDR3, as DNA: TGTGCCATCAACGAGGGAGGGGTTACAGGCTACACCTTC. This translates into CAINEGGVTGYTF.

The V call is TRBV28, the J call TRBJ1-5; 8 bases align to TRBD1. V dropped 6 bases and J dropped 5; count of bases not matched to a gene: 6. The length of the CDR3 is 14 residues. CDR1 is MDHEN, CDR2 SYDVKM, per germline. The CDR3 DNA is TGTGCCAGCAGGGACAGGGATAGATATCAGCCCCAGCATTTT. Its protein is CASRDRDRYQPQHF.

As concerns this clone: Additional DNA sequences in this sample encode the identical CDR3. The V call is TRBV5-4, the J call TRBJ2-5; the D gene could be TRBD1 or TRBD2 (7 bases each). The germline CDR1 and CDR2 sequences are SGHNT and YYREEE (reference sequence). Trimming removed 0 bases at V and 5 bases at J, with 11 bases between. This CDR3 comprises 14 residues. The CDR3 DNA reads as TGTGCCAGCAGCTTGGGGGGAGGGGGCGAGACCCAGTACTTC. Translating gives CASSLGGGGETQYF.

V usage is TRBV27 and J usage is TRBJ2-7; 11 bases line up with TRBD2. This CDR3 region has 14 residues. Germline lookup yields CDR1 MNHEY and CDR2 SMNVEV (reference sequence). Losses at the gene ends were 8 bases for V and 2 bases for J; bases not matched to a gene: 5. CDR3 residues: CASGTSGRTYEQYF. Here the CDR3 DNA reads TGTGCCAGCGGTACTAGCGGGAGAACCTACGAGCAGTACTTC.

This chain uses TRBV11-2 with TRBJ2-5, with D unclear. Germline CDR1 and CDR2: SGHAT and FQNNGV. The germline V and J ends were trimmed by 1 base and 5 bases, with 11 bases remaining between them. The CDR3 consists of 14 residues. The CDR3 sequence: CASSLGQAGETQYF. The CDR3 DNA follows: TGTGCCAGCAGCTTAGGGCAGGCCGGGGAGACCCAGTACTTC.

As DNA, the CDR3 is TGCGCCAGCAGCTCGGGGATGAACACTGAAGCTTTCTTT. Amino acid sequence: CASSSGMNTEAFF. The chain employs TRBV5-1 and TRBJ1-1; D is ambiguous. The CDR3 extends over 13 amino acids. Trimming removed 3 bases at V and 0 bases at J, with 6 bases between. CDR1 SGHRS and CDR2 YFSETQ come from the germline V gene.

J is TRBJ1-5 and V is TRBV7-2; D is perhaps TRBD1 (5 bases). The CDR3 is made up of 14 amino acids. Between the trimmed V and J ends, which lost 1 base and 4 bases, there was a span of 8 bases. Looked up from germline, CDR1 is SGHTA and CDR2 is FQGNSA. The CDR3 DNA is TGTGCCAGCAGCTTAGGCGGGGGAAATCAGCCCCAGCATTTT. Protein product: CASSLGGGNQPQHF.

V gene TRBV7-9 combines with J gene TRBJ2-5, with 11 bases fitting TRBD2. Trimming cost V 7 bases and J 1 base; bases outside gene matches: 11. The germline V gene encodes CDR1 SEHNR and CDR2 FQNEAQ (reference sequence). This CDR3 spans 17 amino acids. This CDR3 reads CASNRGLAALIQETQYF. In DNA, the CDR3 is TGTGCCAGCAATCGGGGACTAGCGGCCCTAATCCAAGAGACCCAGTACTTC.

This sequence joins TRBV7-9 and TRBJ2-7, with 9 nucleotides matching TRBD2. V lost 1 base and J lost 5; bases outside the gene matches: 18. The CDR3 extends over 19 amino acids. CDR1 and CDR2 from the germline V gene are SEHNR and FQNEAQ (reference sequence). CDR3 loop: CASSLVWAGGPLPFDEQYF. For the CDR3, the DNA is TGTGCCAGCAGCTTAGTGTGGGCGGGAGGGCCATTGCCTTTCGACGAGCAGTACTTC.

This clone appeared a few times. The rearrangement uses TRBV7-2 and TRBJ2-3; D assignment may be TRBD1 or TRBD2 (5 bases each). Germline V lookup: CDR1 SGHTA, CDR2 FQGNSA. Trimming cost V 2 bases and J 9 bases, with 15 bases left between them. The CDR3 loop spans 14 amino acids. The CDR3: CASSLFVGDVTQYF. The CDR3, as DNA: TGTGCCAGCAGCTTATTTGTGGGGGACGTAACGCAGTATTTT.

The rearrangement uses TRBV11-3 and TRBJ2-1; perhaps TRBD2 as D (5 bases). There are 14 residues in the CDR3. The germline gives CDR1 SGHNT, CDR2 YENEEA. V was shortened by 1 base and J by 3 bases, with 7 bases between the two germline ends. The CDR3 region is CASSLGGDYNEQFF. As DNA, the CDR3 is TGTGCCAGCAGCTTAGGGGGAGACTACAATGAGCAGTTCTTC.

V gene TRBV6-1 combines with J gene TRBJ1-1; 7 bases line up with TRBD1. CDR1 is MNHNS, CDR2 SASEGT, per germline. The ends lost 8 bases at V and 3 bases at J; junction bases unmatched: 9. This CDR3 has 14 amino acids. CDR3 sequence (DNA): TGTGCCAGCGTGCTAGGGGGCGACGACACTGAAGCTTTCTTT. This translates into CASVLGGDDTEAFF.

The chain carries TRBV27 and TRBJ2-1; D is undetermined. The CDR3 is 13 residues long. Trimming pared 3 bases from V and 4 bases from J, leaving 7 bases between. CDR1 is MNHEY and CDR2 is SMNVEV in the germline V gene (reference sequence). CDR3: CASSFNRYNEQFF. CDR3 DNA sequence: TGTGCCAGCAGTTTTAACAGATACAATGAGCAGTTCTTC.

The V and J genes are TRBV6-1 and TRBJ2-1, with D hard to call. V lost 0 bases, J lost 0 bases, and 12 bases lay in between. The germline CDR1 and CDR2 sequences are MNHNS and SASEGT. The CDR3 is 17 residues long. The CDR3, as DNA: TGTGCCAGCAGTGAAGCGAAGGCAGGTAGCTCCTACAATGAGCAGTTCTTC. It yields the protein CASSEAKAGSSYNEQFF.

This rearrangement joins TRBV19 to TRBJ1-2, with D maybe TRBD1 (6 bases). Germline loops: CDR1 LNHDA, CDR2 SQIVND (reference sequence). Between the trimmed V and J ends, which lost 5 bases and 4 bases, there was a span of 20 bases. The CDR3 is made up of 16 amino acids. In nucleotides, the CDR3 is TGTGCCAGTAGTGAATCGCTTCGGGGGGCTGGCTATGGCTACACCTTC. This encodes CASSESLRGAGYGYTF.

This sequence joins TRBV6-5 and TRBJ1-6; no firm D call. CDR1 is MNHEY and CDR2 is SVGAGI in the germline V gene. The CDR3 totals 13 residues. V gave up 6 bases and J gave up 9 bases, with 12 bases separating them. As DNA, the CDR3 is TGTGCCAGCAGCCGCGTGGCGGGTTCACCCCTCCACTTT. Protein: CASSRVAGSPLHF.

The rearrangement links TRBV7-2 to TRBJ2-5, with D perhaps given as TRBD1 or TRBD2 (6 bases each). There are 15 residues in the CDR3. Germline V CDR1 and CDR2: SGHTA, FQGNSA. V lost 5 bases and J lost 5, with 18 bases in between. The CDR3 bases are TGTGCCAGCAGCGATAGGAGGGGGATTAGGGAGACCCAGTACTTC. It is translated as CASSDRRGIRETQYF. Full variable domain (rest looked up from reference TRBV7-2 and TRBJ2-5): GAGVSQSPSNKVTEKGKDVELRCDPISGHTALYWYRQSLGQGLEFLIYFQGNSAPDKSGLPSDRFSAERTGGSVSTLTIQRTQQEDSAVYLCASSDRRGIRETQYFGPGTRLLVL.

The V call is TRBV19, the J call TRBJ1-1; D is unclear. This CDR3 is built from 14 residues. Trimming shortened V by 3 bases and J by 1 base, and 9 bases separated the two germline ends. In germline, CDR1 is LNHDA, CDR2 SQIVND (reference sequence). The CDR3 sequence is CASSIGQKNTEAFF. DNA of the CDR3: TGTGCCAGTAGTATCGGCCAAAAGAACACTGAAGCTTTCTTT.

CDR3 sequence: CASTRHRDQETQYF. CDR3 in DNA: TGTGCCAGCACTCGACACAGGGACCAAGAGACCCAGTACTTC. The chain is built from TRBV7-9 and TRBJ2-5; D is perhaps TRBD1 (6 bases). The CDR3 totals 14 residues. CDR1 is SEHNR and CDR2 is FQNEAQ in the germline V gene (reference sequence). The V gene lost 7 bases and the J gene lost 0 bases, with 12 bases spanning the gap.

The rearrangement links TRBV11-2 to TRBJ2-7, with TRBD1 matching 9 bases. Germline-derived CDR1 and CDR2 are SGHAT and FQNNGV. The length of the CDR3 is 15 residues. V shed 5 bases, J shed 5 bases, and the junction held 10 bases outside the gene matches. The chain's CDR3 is CASSRTRDRADEQYV. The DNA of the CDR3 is TGTGCCAGCAGCCGCACCCGGGACAGGGCGGACGAGCAGTACGTC.

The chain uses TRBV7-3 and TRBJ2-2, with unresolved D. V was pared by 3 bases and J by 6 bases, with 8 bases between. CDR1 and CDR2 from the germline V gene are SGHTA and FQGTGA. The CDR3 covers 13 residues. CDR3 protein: CASSFLGSGELFF. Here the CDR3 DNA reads TGTGCCAGCAGCTTTCTGGGTTCCGGGGAGCTGTTTTTT.